Listed here are 24 T cell receptor beta chains from one sample, sequenced in a study of blood T cell repertoires in COVID-19. Assay used: immunoSEQ multiplex PCR; TCRdb lists only in-frame clones, some missing. This sample has about 250,000 clones, with around 88% found just once. Sample: peripheral blood. These receptors came from a woman aged 25 to 39 with COVID-19, enrolled during active disease.

This chain connects TRBV2 to TRBJ1-5; no reliable D call. The CDR3 contains 14 residues. Per the germline V gene, CDR1 is SNHLY and CDR2 is FYNNEI. V was clipped by 6 bases and J by 4 bases, with 13 bases between them. CDR3 loop: CASRLRTGNQPQHF. For the CDR3, the DNA is TGTGCCAGCAGGTTACGGACGGGGAATCAGCCCCAGCATTTT.

This rearrangement joins TRBV10-2 to TRBJ2-1, with a possible D match to TRBD1 (6 bases). This CDR3 has 16 amino acids. Between the trimmed V and J ends, which lost 6 bases and 5 bases, there was a span of 20 bases. Per germline, CDR1 WSHSY and CDR2 SAAADI. CDR3 in amino acids: CASSYQTGVLDNEQFF. The CDR3 nucleotides are TGCGCCAGCAGCTACCAGACAGGCGTGCTGGACAATGAGCAGTTCTTC.

This clone was seen just once. The chain employs TRBV10-3 and TRBJ2-7; 7 bases match TRBD2. Germline values: CDR1 ENHRY, CDR2 SYGVKD. This CDR3 is 12 amino acids long. With V trimmed by 10 bases and J by 7 bases, 10 bases remained unmatched. CDR3 in DNA: TGTGCCACCTCTAGTGGGGAGGGAGAGCAGTACTTC. It is translated as CATSSGEGEQYF.

The chain links TRBV6-1 to TRBJ2-1; D gene ambiguous. This CDR3 contains 13 residues. V was clipped by 2 bases and J by 6 bases, with 8 bases between them. Germline-derived CDR1 and CDR2 are MNHNS and SASEGT. The CDR3 protein is CASSEIVSNEQFF. As DNA, the CDR3 is TGTGCCAGCAGTGAAATCGTTTCCAATGAGCAGTTCTTC.

V is TRBV3-1 (or the pseudogene TRBV3-2) and J is TRBJ2-3; 11 nucleotides agree with TRBD1. This CDR3 comprises 15 residues. Germline V lookup: CDR1 LGHDT, CDR2 YNNKEL (reference sequence). V shed 5 bases, J shed 5 bases, and the junction held 6 bases outside the gene matches. For the CDR3, the DNA is TGTGCCAGCAGCTACGGACAGGGGGCTGGAGATACGCAGTATTTT. Translated: CASSYGQGAGDTQYF.

V usage is TRBV5-6 and J usage is TRBJ2-7; 9 bases are shared with TRBD1. V was clipped by 4 bases and J by 5 bases; unmatched bases: 7. This CDR3 is built from 14 residues. The germline V gene has CDR1 SGHDT and CDR2 YYEEEE. The CDR3 spells CASSHRDRVHEQYV. The CDR3 DNA reads TGTGCCAGCAGCCACCGGGACAGGGTCCACGAGCAGTACGTC.

This rearrangement joins TRBV18 to TRBJ1-6; 8 bases map to TRBD1. V dropped 1 base and J dropped 9; count of bases not matched to a gene: 14. CDR1 is KGHSH, CDR2 LQKENI, per germline. The CDR3 contains 18 residues. This CDR3 reads CASSPRSAGGNRVSPLHF. The CDR3 bases are TGTGCCAGCTCACCACGGTCGGCAGGGGGCAATCGTGTTTCACCCCTCCACTTT.

The chain joins TRBV7-9 to TRBJ2-1; TRBD2 matches 10 bases. The V gene's germline CDR1 is SEHNR and CDR2 FQNEAQ (reference sequence). This CDR3 has 19 amino acids. V shed 1 base and J 0 bases; nucleotides not matched to a gene: 9. The CDR3 reads CASSLGSGGSLSSYNEQFF. CDR3 nucleotides: TGTGCCAGCAGCTTAGGTAGCGGGGGGTCCTTGAGCTCCTACAATGAGCAGTTCTTC.

V gene TRBV2 combines with J gene TRBJ1-4; the D is unclear. V lost 3 bases to trimming and J lost 5 bases, with 7 bases between them. CDR1 is SNHLY and CDR2 is FYNNEI in the germline V gene. CDR3 length: 13 residues. In nucleotides, the CDR3 is TGTGCCAGCAGTGAGACTGAAAATGAAAAACTGTTTTTT. This translates into CASSETENEKLFF.

In this sample, this clone turned up once. The chain uses TRBV28 and TRBJ2-7; 11 bases line up with TRBD2. The germline gives CDR1 MDHEN, CDR2 SYDVKM. With 4 bases clipped from V and 5 bases from J, the junction kept 7 bases outside the gene matches. This CDR3 comprises 15 residues. CDR3 in amino acids: CASSSLAGGPDEQYF. CDR3 nucleotides: TGTGCCAGCAGTTCTTTAGCGGGGGGGCCCGACGAGCAGTACTTC.

This clone was observed once. This chain joins TRBV7-2 and TRBJ2-2, with TRBD1 as a possible D gene (5 bases). Deletions cut 10 bases from V and 8 bases from J, with 29 bases between. CDR1 is SGHTA and CDR2 is FQGNSA in the germline V gene. The CDR3 length is 17 residues. The CDR3 loop reads CATESRVPESRAGELFF. CDR3 sequence (DNA): TGTGCCACCGAGAGCAGGGTCCCCGAGTCTCGGGCAGGGGAGCTGTTTTTT.

This chain connects TRBV4-3 to TRBJ1-2; 9 bases map to TRBD1. From germline, CDR1 is LGHNA and CDR2 YSLEER. This CDR3 spans 16 amino acids. Unmatched junction bases numbered 4, after V lost 2 bases and J lost 0 bases. CDR3 nucleotides: TGCGCCAGCAGCCAAAGTTGGACAGGGGCTAACTATGGCTACACCTTC. Protein product: CASSQSWTGANYGYTF.

V and J are TRBV7-2 and TRBJ2-4; no clear D. CDR1 is SGHTA and CDR2 is FQGNSA in the germline V gene. V was trimmed by 1 base and J by 8 bases, leaving 15 bases between them. CDR3 length: 15 residues. CDR3 loop: CASSLGLPGGDIQYF. CDR3 nucleotides: TGTGCCAGCAGCTTAGGTTTACCCGGCGGCGACATTCAGTACTTC. The whole variable domain, filled in from reference TRBV7-2 and TRBJ2-4, reads GAGVSQSPSNKVTEKGKDVELRCDPISGHTALYWYRQSLGQGLEFLIYFQGNSAPDKSGLPSDRFSAERTGGSVSTLTIQRTQQEDSAVYLCASSLGLPGGDIQYFGAGTRLSVL.

V gene TRBV6-5 combines with J gene TRBJ1-5; D gene uncertain. The CDR3 covers 13 residues. The germline V gene encodes CDR1 MNHEY and CDR2 SVGAGI. Trimming pared 6 bases from V and 3 bases from J, leaving 9 bases between. This CDR3 reads CASRGTDNQPQHF. DNA of the CDR3: TGTGCCAGCAGGGGTACAGACAATCAGCCCCAGCATTTT.

This chain uses TRBV27 with TRBJ2-4; TRBD1 is a possible D gene (6 bases). Germline V gene data show CDR1 as MNHEY and CDR2 as SMNVEV (reference sequence). Trimming shortened V by 6 bases and J by 6 bases, and 24 bases separated the two germline ends. There are 17 residues in the CDR3. The CDR3 loop reads CASRRLGGDSSGNIQYF. The CDR3 DNA reads TGTGCCAGCAGGCGTCTTGGGGGCGACTCTTCTGGAAACATTCAGTACTTC.

This clone has just a few counts. This rearrangement joins TRBV27 to TRBJ1-3, with D unclear. Trimming pared 6 bases from V and 1 base from J, leaving 10 bases between. The germline gives CDR1 MNHEY, CDR2 SMNVEV (reference sequence). The CDR3 is 14 residues long. CDR3 in DNA: TGTGCCAGCAGACCGGGAGGGTCTGGAAACACCATATATTTT. Its translation is CASRPGGSGNTIYF.

The rearrangement joins TRBV29-1 to TRBJ1-2, with a possible D match to TRBD1 (5 bases). CDR1 and CDR2 (germline): SQVTM, ANQGSEA. This CDR3 spans 19 amino acids. With 4 bases removed from V and 4 bases from J, the gap between germline ends came to 31 bases. CDR3 sequence (DNA): TGCAGCGTTGGCCCTGAGAACAGGAACACCAGGACCATAGGCTATGGCTACACCTTC. Amino acid sequence: CSVGPENRNTRTIGYGYTF. Complete variable domain (other parts from reference TRBV29-1 and TRBJ1-2): SAVISQKPSRDICQRGTSLTIQCQVDSQVTMMFWYRQQPGQSLTLIATANQGSEATYESGFVIDKFPISRPNLTFSTLTVSNMSPEDSSIYLCSVGPENRNTRTIGYGYTFGSGTRLTVV.

The count of this clone is one. This chain uses TRBV4-1 with TRBJ2-3; 12 nucleotides agree with TRBD2. V was pared by 0 bases and J by 4 bases, with 5 bases of the junction left unmatched. CDR1 MGHRA and CDR2 YSYEKL come from the germline V gene. CDR3 length: 17 amino acids. In DNA form, the CDR3 reads TGCGCCAGCAGCCAAGAAGCCCCTAGCGGGAGGGCAGATACGCAGTATTTT. It specifies CASSQEAPSGRADTQYF.

The chain combines TRBV5-4 with TRBJ1-4; 7 bases fit TRBD1. The CDR3 has 15 amino acids. Germline trimming cut 4 bases from V and 5 bases from J; bases unmatched to any gene: 8. Germline CDR1 and CDR2: SGHNT and YYREEE (reference sequence). CDR3 amino acids: CASSILGQRNEKLFF. The CDR3, as DNA: TGTGCCAGCAGCATCTTGGGACAGCGAAATGAAAAACTGTTTTTT.

The chain carries TRBV6-2 or TRBV6-3 and TRBJ2-3, with 14 bases that match TRBD2. J gave up 2 bases and V 0 bases, and 4 bases lay outside the gene matches. Germline V gene lookup returns CDR1 MNHEY and CDR2 SVGEGT. This CDR3 contains 18 residues. The CDR3 DNA is TGTGCCAGCAGTTACTCGCGGACTAGCGGGGGGAACACAGATACGCAGTATTTT. It codes for CASSYSRTSGGNTDTQYF.

The gene calls are TRBV4-2 and TRBJ1-6; 7 bases map to TRBD1. The CDR3 is 15 residues long. Per germline, CDR1 LGHNA and CDR2 YNFKEQ. V was clipped by 2 bases and J by 4 bases; unmatched bases: 2. The CDR3 DNA sequence: TGTGCCAGCAGCCAACCGGGACAGTATAATTCACCCCTCCACTTT. Encoded protein: CASSQPGQYNSPLHF.

This rearrangement joins TRBV7-9 to TRBJ1-1; no firm D call. The CDR3 covers 12 residues. V dropped 6 bases and J dropped 0 bases, with 5 bases sitting between them. In germline, CDR1 is SEHNR, CDR2 FQNEAQ (reference sequence). CDR3 bases: TGTGCCAGCAGTCAGTTGAACACTGAAGCTTTCTTT. Its protein product is CASSQLNTEAFF.

This clone showed up just a few times. The chain combines TRBV19 with TRBJ1-5; possibly TRBD1 for D (6 bases). Per germline, CDR1 LNHDA and CDR2 SQIVND (reference sequence). V gave up 3 bases and J gave up 0 bases, with 24 bases separating them. This CDR3 spans 20 amino acids. The CDR3 sequence: CASSIPPRTVIGYSNQPQHF. The CDR3 region has the DNA TGTGCCAGTAGTATCCCCCCCCGGACAGTTATAGGTTATAGCAATCAGCCCCAGCATTTT.

The V gene is TRBV5-6, the J gene TRBJ1-4; TRBD1 might be the D (5 bases). CDR3 length: 15 amino acids. Per the germline V gene, CDR1 is SGHDT and CDR2 is YYEEEE. Trimming removed 0 bases at V and 3 bases at J, with 9 bases between. Written as DNA, the CDR3 is TGTGCCAGCAGCTTGGTGGGGGGACCTAATGAAAAACTGTTTTTT. Its translation: CASSLVGGPNEKLFF.